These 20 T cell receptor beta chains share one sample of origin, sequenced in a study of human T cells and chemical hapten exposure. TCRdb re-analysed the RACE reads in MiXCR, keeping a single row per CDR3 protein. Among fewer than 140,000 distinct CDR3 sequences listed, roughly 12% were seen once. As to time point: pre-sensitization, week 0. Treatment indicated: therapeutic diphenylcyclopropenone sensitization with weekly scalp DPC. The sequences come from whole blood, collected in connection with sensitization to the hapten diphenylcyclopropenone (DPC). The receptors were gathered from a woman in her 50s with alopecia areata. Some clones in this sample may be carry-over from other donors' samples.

This CDR3 reads CAGGSNQPQHF. DNA of the CDR3: TGTGCCGGGGGCAGCAATCAGCCCCAGCATTTT. The chain couples TRBV28 to TRBJ1-5; tentative D call: TRBD1 (6 bases). The CDR3 is 11 amino acids. Deletions cut 11 bases from V and 1 base from J, with 6 bases between. The germline V gene has CDR1 MDHEN and CDR2 SYDVKM.

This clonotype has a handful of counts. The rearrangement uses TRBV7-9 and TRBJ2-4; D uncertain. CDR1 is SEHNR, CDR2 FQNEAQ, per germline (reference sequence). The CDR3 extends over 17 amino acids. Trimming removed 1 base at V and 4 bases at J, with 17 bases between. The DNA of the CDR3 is TGTGCCAGCAGCTTAGATATCGGGCGAGGCATTAAAAACATTCAGTACTTC. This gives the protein CASSLDIGRGIKNIQYF.

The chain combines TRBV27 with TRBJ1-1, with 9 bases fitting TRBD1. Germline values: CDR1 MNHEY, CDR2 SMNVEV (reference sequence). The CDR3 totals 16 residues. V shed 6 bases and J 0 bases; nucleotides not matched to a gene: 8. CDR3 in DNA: TGTGCCAGCAGACAAGGGACAGGGAACGTGAACACTGAAGCTTTCTTT. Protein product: CASRQGTGNVNTEAFF.

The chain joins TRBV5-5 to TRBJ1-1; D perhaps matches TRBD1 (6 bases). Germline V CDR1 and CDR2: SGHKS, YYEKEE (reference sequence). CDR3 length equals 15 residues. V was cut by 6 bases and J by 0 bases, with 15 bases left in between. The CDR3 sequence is CASTLTGFMNTEAFF. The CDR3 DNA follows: TGTGCCAGCACCTTAACAGGGTTCATGAACACTGAAGCTTTCTTT.

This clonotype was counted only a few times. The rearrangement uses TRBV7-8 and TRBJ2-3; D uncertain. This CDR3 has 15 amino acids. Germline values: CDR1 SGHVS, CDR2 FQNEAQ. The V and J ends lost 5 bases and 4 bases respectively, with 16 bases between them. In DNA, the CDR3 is TGTGCCAGCAGCCCTTCCAGGTGGGGTCCAGATACGCAGTATTTT. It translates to CASSPSRWGPDTQYF.

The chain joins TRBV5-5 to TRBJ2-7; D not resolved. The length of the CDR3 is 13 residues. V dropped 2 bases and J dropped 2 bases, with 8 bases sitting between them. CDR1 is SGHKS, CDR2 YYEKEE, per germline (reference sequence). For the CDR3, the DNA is TGTGCCAGCAGCTTCGGCCCTACCTACGAGCAGTACTTC. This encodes CASSFGPTYEQYF.

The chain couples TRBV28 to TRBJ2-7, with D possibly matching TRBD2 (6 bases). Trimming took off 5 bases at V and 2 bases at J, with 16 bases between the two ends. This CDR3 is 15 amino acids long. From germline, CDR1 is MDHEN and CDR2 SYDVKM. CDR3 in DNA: TGTGCCAGCAGTGAAACTAGCCCGACCGCCTACGAGCAGTACTTC. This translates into CASSETSPTAYEQYF. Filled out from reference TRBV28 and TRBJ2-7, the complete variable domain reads DVKVTQSSRYLVKRTGEKVFLECVQDMDHENMFWYRQDPGLGLRLIYFSYDVKMKEKGDIPEGYSVSREKKERFSLILESASTNQTSMYLCASSETSPTAYEQYFGPGTRLTVT.

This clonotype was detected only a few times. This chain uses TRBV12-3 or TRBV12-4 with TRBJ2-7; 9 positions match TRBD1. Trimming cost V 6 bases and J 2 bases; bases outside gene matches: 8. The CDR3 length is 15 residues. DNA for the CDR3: TGTGCCAGCAGGCACCGGACAGGGGAGACCTACGAGCAGTACTTC. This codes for CASRHRTGETYEQYF.

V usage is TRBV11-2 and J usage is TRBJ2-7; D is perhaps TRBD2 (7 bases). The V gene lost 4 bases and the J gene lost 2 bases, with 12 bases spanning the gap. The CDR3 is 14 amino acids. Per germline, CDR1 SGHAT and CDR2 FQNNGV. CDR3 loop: CASSSRRGPYEQYF. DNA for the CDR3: TGTGCCAGCAGCTCTCGGCGGGGGCCCTACGAGCAGTACTTC.

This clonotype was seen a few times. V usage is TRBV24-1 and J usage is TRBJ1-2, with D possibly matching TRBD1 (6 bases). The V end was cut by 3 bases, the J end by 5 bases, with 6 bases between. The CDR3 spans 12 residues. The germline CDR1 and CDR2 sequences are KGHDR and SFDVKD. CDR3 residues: CATSDTGYGYTF. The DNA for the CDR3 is TGTGCCACCAGTGATACAGGGTATGGCTACACCTTC.

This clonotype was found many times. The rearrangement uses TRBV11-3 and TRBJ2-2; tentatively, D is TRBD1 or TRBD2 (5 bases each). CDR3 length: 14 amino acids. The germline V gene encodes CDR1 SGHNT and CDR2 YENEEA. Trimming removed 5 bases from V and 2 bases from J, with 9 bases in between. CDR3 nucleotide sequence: TGTGCCAGCAGCCTAAGGGACAACACCGGGGAGCTGTTTTTT. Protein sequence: CASSLRDNTGELFF.

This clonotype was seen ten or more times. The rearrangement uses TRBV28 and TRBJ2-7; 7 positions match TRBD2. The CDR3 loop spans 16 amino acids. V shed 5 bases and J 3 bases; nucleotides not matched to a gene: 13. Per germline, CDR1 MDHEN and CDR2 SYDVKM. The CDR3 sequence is CASSPSEGAGDYEQYF. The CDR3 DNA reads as TGTGCCAGCAGTCCCTCAGAGGGCGCGGGGGACTACGAGCAGTACTTC.

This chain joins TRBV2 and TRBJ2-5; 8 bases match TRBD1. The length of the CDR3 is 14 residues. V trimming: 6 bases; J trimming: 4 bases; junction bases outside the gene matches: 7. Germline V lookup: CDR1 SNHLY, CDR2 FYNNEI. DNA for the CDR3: TGTGCCAGCAGCCGCGGACAGGGACCAGAGACCCAGTACTTC. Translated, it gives CASSRGQGPETQYF.

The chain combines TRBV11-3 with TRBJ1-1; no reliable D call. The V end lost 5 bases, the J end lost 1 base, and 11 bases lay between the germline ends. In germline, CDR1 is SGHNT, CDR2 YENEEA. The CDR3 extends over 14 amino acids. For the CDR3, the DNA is TGTGCCAGCAGCCCGGGGTCGGGGAACACTGAAGCTTTCTTT. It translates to CASSPGSGNTEAFF.

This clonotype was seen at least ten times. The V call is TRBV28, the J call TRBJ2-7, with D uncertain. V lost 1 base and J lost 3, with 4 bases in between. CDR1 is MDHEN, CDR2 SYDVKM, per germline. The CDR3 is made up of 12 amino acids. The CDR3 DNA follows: TGTGCCAGCAGTTTATCCGGCTACGAGCAGTACTTC. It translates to CASSLSGYEQYF.

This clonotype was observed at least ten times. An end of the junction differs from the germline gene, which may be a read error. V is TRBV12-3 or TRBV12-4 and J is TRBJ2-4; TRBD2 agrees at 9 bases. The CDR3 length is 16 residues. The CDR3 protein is CASSLAGAIAKNIQYF. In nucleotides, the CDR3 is TGTGCCAGCAGCTTAGCGGGGGCCATAGCCAAAAACATTCAGTACTTC.

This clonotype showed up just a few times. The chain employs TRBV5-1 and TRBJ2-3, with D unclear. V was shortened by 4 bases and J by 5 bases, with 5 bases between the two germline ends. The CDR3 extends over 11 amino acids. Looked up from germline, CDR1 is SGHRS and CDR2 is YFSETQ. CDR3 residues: CASSDLDTQYF. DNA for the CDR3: TGCGCCAGCAGCGACCTAGATACGCAGTATTTT.

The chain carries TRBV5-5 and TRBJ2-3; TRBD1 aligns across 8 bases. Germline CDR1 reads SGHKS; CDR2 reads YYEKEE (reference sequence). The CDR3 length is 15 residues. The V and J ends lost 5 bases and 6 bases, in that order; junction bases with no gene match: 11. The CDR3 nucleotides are TGTGCCAGCAGACAACCGGGACAGGCGTCCGATACGCAGTATTTT. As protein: CASRQPGQASDTQYF.

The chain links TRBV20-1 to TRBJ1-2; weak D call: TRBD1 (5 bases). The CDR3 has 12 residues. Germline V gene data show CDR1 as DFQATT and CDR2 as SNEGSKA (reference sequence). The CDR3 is CSGFSTVYGYTF. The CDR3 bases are TGCAGCGGATTTTCGACAGTTTATGGCTACACCTTC.

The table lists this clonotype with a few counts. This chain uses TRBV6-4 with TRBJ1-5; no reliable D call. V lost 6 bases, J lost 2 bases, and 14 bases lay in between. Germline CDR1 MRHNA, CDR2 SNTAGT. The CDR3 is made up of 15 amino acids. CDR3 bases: TGTGCCAGCAGCCTTCTGGCCGACGGCAATCAGCCCCAGCATTTT. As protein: CASSLLADGNQPQHF.